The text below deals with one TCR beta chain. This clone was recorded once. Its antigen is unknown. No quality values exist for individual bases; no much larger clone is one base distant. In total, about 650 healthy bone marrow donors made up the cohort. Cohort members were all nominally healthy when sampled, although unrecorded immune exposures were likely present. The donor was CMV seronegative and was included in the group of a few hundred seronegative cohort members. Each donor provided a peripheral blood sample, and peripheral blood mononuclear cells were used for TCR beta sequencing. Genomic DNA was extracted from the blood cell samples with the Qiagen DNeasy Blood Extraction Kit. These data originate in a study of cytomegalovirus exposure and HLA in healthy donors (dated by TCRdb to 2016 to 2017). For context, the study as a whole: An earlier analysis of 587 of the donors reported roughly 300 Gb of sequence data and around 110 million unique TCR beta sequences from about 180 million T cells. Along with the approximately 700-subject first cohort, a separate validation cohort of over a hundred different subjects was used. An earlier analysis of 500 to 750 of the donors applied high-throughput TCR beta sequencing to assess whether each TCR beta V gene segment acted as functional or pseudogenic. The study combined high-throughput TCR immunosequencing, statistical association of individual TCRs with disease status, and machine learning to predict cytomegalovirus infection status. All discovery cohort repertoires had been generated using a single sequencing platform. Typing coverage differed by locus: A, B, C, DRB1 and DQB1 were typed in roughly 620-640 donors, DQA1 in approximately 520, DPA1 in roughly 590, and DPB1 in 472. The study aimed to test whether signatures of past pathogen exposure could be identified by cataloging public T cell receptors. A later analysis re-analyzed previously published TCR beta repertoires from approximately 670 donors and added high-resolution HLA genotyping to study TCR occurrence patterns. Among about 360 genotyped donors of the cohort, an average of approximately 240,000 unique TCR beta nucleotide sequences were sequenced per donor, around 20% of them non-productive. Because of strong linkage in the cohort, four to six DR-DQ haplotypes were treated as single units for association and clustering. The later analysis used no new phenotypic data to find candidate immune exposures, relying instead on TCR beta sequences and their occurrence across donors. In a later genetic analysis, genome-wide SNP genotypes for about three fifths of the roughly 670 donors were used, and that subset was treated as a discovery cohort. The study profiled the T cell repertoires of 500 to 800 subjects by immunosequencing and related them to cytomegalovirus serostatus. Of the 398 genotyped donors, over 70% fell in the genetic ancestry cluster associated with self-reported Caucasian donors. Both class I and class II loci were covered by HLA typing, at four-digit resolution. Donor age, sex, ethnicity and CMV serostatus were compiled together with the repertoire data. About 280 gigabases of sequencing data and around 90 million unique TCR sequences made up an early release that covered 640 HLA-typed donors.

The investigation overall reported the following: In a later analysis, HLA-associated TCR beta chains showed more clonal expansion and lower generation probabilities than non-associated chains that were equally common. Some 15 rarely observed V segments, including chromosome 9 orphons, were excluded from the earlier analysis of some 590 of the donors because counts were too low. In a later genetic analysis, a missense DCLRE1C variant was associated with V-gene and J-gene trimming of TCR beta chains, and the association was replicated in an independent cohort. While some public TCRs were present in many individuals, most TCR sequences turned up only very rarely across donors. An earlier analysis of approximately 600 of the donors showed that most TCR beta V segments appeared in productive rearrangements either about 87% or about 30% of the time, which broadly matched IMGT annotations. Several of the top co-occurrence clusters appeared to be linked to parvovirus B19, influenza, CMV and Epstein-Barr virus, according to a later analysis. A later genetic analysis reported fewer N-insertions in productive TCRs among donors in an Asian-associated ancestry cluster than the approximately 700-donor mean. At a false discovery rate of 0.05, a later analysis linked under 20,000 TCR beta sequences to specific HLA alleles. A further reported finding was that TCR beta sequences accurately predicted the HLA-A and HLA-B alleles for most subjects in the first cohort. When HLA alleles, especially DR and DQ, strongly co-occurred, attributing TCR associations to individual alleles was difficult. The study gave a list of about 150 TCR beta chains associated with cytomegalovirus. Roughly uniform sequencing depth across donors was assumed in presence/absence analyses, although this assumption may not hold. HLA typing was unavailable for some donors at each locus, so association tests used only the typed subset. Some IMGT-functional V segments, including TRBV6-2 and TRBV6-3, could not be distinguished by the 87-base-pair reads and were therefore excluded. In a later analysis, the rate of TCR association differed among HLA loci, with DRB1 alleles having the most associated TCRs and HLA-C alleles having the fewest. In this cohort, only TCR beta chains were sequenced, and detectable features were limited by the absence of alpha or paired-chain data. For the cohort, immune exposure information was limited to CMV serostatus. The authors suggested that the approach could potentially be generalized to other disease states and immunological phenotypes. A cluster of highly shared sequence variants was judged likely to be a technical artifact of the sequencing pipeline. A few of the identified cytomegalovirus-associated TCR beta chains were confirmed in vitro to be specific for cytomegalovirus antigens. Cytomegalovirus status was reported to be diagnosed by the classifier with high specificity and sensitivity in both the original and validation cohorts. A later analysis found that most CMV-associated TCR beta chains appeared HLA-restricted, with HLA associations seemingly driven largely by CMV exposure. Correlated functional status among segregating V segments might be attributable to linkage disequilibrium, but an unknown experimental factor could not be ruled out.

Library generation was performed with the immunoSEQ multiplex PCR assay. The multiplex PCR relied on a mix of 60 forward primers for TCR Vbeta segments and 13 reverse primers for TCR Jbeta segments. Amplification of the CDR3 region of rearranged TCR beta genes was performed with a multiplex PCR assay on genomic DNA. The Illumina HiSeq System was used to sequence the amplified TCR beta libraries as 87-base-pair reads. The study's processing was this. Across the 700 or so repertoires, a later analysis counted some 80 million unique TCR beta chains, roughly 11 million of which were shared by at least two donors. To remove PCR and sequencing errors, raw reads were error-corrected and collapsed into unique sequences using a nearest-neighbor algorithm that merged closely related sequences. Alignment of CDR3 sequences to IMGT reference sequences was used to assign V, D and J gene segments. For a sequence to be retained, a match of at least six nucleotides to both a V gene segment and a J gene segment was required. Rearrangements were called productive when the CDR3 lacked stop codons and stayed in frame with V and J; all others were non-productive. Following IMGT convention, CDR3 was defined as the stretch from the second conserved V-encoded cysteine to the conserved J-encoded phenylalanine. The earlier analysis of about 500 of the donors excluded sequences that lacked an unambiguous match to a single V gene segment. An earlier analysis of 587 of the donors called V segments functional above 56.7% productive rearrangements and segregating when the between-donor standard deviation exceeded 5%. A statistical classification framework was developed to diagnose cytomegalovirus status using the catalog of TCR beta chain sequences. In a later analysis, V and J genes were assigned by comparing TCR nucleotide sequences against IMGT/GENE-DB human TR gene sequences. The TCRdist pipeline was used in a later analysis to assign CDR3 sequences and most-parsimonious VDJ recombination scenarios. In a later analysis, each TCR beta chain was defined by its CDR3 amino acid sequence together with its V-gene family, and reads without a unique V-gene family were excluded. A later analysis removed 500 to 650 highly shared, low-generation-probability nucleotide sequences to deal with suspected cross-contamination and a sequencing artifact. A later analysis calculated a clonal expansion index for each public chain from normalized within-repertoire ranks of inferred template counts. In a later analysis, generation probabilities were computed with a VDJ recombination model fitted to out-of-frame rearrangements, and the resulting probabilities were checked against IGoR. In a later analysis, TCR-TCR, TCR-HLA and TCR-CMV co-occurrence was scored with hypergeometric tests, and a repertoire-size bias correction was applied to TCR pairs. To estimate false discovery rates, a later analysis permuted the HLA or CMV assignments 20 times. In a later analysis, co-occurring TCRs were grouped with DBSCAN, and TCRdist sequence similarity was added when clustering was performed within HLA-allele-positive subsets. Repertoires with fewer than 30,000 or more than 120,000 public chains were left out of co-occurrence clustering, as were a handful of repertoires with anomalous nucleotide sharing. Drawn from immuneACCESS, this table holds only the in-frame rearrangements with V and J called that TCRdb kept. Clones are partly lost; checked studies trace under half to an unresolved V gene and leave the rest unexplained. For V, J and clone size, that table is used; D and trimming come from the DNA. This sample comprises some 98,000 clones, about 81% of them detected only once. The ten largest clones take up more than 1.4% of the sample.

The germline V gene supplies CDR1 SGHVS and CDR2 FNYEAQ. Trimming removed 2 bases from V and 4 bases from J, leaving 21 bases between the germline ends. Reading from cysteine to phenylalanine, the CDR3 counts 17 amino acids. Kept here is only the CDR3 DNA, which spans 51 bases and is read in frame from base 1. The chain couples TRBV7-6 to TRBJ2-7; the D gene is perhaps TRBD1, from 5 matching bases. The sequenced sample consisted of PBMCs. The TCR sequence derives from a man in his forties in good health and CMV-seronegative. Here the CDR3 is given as CASSLSIGQGRSYEQYF. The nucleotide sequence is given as TGTGCCAGCAGCTTATCTATCGGGCAGGGAAGATCGTACGAGCAGTACTTC.